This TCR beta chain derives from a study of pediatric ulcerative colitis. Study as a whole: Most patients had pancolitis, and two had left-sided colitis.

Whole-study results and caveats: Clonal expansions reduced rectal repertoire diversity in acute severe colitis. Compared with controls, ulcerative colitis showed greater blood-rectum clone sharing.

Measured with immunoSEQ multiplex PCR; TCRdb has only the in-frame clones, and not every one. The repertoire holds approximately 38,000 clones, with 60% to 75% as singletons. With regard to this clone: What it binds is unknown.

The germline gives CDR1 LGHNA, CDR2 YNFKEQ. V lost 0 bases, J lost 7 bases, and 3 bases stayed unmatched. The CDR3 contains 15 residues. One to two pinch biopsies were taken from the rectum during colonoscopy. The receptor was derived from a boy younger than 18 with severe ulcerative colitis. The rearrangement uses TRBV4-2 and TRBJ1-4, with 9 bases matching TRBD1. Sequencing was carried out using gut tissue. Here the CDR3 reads CASSQDQDRGEKLFF. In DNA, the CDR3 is TGTGCCAGCAGCCAAGACCAGGACAGGGGTGAAAAACTGTTTTTT.